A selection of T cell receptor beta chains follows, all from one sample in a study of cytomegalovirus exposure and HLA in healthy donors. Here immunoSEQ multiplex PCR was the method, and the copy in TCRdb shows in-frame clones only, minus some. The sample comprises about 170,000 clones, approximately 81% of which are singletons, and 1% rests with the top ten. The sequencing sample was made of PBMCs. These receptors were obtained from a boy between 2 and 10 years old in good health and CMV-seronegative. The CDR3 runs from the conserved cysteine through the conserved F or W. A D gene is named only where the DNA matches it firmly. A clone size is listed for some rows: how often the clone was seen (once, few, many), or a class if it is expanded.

CDR3 protein: CSVDTGTEAFF; CDR3 DNA: TGCAGCGTTGATACGGGAACTGAAGCTTTCTTT; J gene: TRBJ1-1; D gene: -; clone size: -; V gene: TRBV29-1
CDR3 protein: CASSPYGPYNEQFF; CDR3 DNA: TGTGCCAGCAGCCCGTATGGGCCCTACAATGAGCAGTTCTTC; J gene: TRBJ2-1; D gene: -; clone size: -; V gene: TRBV28
CDR3 protein: CASSGQGGGTGELFF; CDR3 DNA: TGTGCCAGTAGTGGACAGGGGGGAGGCACCGGGGAGCTGTTTTTT; J gene: TRBJ2-2; D gene: TRBD1; clone size: -; V gene: TRBV19
CDR3 protein: CASTPGGGYTF; CDR3 DNA: TGTGCCAGCACCCCAGGAGGTGGCTACACCTTC; J gene: TRBJ1-2; D gene: -; clone size: -; V gene: TRBV2
CDR3 protein: CATSRGRTGRQQPQHF; CDR3 DNA: TGTGCCACCAGCAGAGGTAGGACAGGACGGCAACAGCCCCAGCATTTT; J gene: TRBJ1-5; D gene: TRBD1; clone size: -; V gene: TRBV15
CDR3 protein: CASSLPGLYNSPLHF; CDR3 DNA: TGTGCCAGCAGTTTACCGGGACTGTATAATTCACCCCTCCACTTT; J gene: TRBJ1-6; D gene: -; clone size: -; V gene: TRBV28
CDR3 protein: CASSLDQGGNIQYF; CDR3 DNA: TGCGCCAGCAGCTTGGACCAGGGGGGAAACATTCAGTACTTC; J gene: TRBJ2-4; D gene: -; clone size: -; V gene: TRBV5-1
CDR3 protein: CASSLRVGVRGAEAFF; CDR3 DNA: TGTGCCAGCAGCTTACGGGTTGGGGTCAGGGGCGCTGAAGCTTTCTTT; J gene: TRBJ1-1; D gene: -; clone size: -; V gene: TRBV7-9
CDR3 protein: CASLGVVASTDEQFF; CDR3 DNA: TGTGCCAGCTTAGGGGTCGTTGCGTCCACAGATGAGCAGTTCTTC; J gene: TRBJ2-1; D gene: -; clone size: -; V gene: TRBV28
CDR3 protein: CASRPTGVGNQPQHF; CDR3 DNA: TGTGCCAGCAGGCCGACAGGGGTTGGCAATCAGCCCCAGCATTTT; J gene: TRBJ1-5; D gene: TRBD1; clone size: -; V gene: TRBV6-5
CDR3 protein: CASSPGTSGMSYEQYF; CDR3 DNA: TGTGCCAGTAGTCCAGGGACTAGCGGGATGTCCTACGAGCAGTACTTC; J gene: TRBJ2-7; D gene: TRBD2; clone size: -; V gene: TRBV19
CDR3 protein: CASSLVSGGKQETQYF; CDR3 DNA: TGTGCCAGCAGCTTAGTGAGCGGGGGGAAACAAGAGACCCAGTACTTC; J gene: TRBJ2-5; D gene: TRBD2; clone size: -; V gene: TRBV7-2
CDR3 protein: CASSLPTGGSYEQYF; CDR3 DNA: TGTGCCAGCAGCCTTCCGACAGGGGGCTCCTACGAGCAGTACTTC; J gene: TRBJ2-7; D gene: TRBD1; clone size: -; V gene: TRBV5-6
CDR3 protein: CASSFRGVGEAFF; CDR3 DNA: TGTGCCAGCAGCTTCAGGGGGGTCGGTGAAGCTTTCTTT; J gene: TRBJ1-1; D gene: TRBD1; clone size: -; V gene: TRBV11-1
CDR3 protein: CASSFRSRRYEQYF; CDR3 DNA: TGTGCCAGCAGTTTCCGGTCCCGTCGCTACGAGCAGTACTTC; J gene: TRBJ2-7; D gene: -; clone size: -; V gene: TRBV28
CDR3 protein: CASKEDYLQETQYF; CDR3 DNA: TGTGCCAGCAAAGAAGACTACCTCCAAGAGACCCAGTACTTC; J gene: TRBJ2-5; D gene: -; clone size: -; V gene: TRBV11-2
CDR3 protein: CASRLAGGTDTQYF; CDR3 DNA: TGCGCCAGCAGACTAGCGGGAGGCACAGATACGCAGTATTTT; J gene: TRBJ2-3; D gene: TRBD2; clone size: -; V gene: TRBV5-1
CDR3 protein: CASSGRQGNSYNEQFF; CDR3 DNA: TGTGCCAGCAGTGGCCGACAGGGTAACTCCTACAATGAGCAGTTCTTC; J gene: TRBJ2-1; D gene: TRBD1; clone size: -; V gene: TRBV6-1
CDR3 protein: CASSLRTQGEQYF; CDR3 DNA: TGTGCCAGCAGCCTCAGGACCCAGGGCGAGCAGTACTTC; J gene: TRBJ2-7; D gene: -; clone size: -; V gene: TRBV7-2
CDR3 protein: CASSIIGAEAEAFF; CDR3 DNA: TGTGCCAGTAGTATAATAGGCGCGGAGGCTGAAGCTTTCTTT; J gene: TRBJ1-1; D gene: -; clone size: once; V gene: TRBV19